This T cell receptor beta chain was recovered during a study of cytomegalovirus exposure and HLA in healthy donors. Method: immunoSEQ multiplex PCR; TCRdb's copy keeps in-frame clones and lacks some. This sample has a few hundred thousand clones, with 70% to 90% found just once. Trimming cost V 4 bases and J 6 bases, with 7 bases left between them. The CDR3 loop spans 11 amino acids. The germline CDR1 and CDR2 sequences are LGHNA and YSLEER. The sequencing input was PBMCs. The rearrangement joins TRBV4-3 to TRBJ2-7; D is perhaps TRBD2 (5 bases). The TCR sequence derives from a young woman in good health and CMV-seronegative. CDR3 nucleotide sequence: TGCGCCAGCAGCCGCGGGCCCGAGCAGTACTTC. This translates into CASSRGPEQYF.